What follows are 21 T cell receptor beta chains derived from one specimen sequenced in a study of cytomegalovirus exposure and HLA in healthy donors. Use of 60 Vbeta and 13 Jbeta primers characterized the PCR. Some clones are missing from TCRdb's copy, which holds only in-frame ones; the method was immunoSEQ multiplex PCR. Here the sample spans approximately 220,000 clones, nearly 80% being singletons. The sample taken for sequencing was PBMCs. Receptors originate from a male donor in good health and CMV-seronegative.

The chain uses TRBV28 and TRBJ2-3; 7 nucleotides align to TRBD2. The CDR3 is made up of 13 amino acids. Looked up from germline, CDR1 is MDHEN and CDR2 is SYDVKM. The V gene end was trimmed by 8 bases and the J gene end by 5 bases; junction bases not matched to a gene: 7. DNA of the CDR3: TGTGCCAGCGGTCGGGAGGCGATAGATACGCAGTATTTT. This codes for CASGREAIDTQYF.

V gene TRBV2 combines with J gene TRBJ2-2; 9 positions match TRBD1. Germline CDR1 reads SNHLY; CDR2 reads FYNNEI. V lost 2 bases to trimming and J lost 5 bases; unmatched junction nucleotides: 3. The CDR3 has 15 amino acids. Written as DNA, the CDR3 is TGTGCCAGCAGTGAATGGGACAGGGCTACCGGGGAGCTGTTTTTT. As protein: CASSEWDRATGELFF.

The rearrangement uses TRBV9 and TRBJ1-5; D is perhaps TRBD1 (5 bases). V lost 5 bases, J lost 2 bases, and 8 bases lay in between. The CDR3 is 13 amino acids. The germline gives CDR1 SGDLS, CDR2 YYNGEE. As DNA, the CDR3 is TGTGCCAGCAGGGTACAGGGCAATCAGCCCCAGCATTTT. It translates to CASRVQGNQPQHF.

This chain joins TRBV7-2 and TRBJ2-7; 10 bases line up with TRBD2. The CDR3 runs to 17 residues. The germline V gene encodes CDR1 SGHTA and CDR2 FQGNSA. J lost 6 bases, V lost 3 bases, and 14 bases had no gene match. The CDR3 spells CASSFPPLRAGGSEQYF. The CDR3 DNA follows: TGTGCCAGCAGCTTTCCACCCCTGAGAGCGGGGGGGAGCGAGCAGTACTTC.

This chain joins TRBV5-8 and TRBJ2-5; a possible D gene is TRBD1 (5 bases). Germline V gene lookup returns CDR1 SGHTS and CDR2 YDEGEE. The CDR3 totals 13 residues. V lost 2 bases to trimming and J lost 3 bases, with 8 bases between them. The CDR3 loop reads CASSLRGKETQYF. The DNA for the CDR3 is TGTGCCAGCAGCTTAAGGGGTAAAGAGACCCAGTACTTC.

This chain connects TRBV14 to TRBJ1-1; possibly TRBD1 for D (5 bases). V was trimmed by 3 bases and J by 5 bases, leaving 13 bases between them. The CDR3 spans 14 residues. CDR1 and CDR2 (germline): SGHDN, FVKESK. The DNA of the CDR3 is TGTGCCAGCAGCCAGGGGCCGCGGGGAACTGAAGCTTTCTTT. Translation gives CASSQGPRGTEAFF.

The rearrangement uses TRBV19 and TRBJ2-1; 10 bases agree with TRBD1. Germline V CDR1 and CDR2: LNHDA, SQIVND (reference sequence). The junction had 12 bases not matched to a gene; V was cut back by 3 bases and J by 4 bases. This CDR3 comprises 18 residues. The CDR3 DNA is TGTGCCAGTAGTATCCTGGGGGGGACAGGGGTTTGGTACAATGAGCAGTTCTTC. It yields the protein CASSILGGTGVWYNEQFF.

On this clone itself: At one boundary the junction diverges from the germline segment, which might be a read error. The chain recombines TRBV7-9 with TRBJ2-7, with 9 bases lining up with TRBD1. This CDR3 spans 16 amino acids. The germline V gene has CDR1 SEHNR and CDR2 FQNEAQ (reference sequence). Here the CDR3 reads CSSSHRVGTGPYEQYF. Here the CDR3 DNA reads TGTTCCAGCAGCCATAGAGTTGGGACAGGGCCTTACGAGCAGTACTTC.

A single count supports this clone. The chain combines TRBV6-6 with TRBJ2-7, with TRBD1 matching over 8 bases. Germline V gene lookup returns CDR1 MNHNY and CDR2 SVGAGI (reference sequence). The CDR3 is 15 amino acids. V lost 3 bases and J lost 7; bases outside the gene matches: 11. Here the CDR3 DNA reads TGTGCCAGCAGTTATCTCCCAGGGGGCACGGGGGAGCAGTACTTC. This codes for CASSYLPGGTGEQYF.

The chain couples TRBV9 to TRBJ2-7, with D maybe TRBD1 (6 bases). The germline V gene has CDR1 SGDLS and CDR2 YYNGEE. The CDR3 covers 14 residues. V was trimmed by 2 bases and J by 2 bases, leaving 11 bases between them. CDR3 sequence reads: CASSVGQITYEQYF. The CDR3 DNA reads TGTGCCAGCAGCGTCGGACAGATCACCTACGAGCAGTACTTC. The entire variable domain, with the rest obtained from reference TRBV9 and TRBJ2-7, is as follows: DSGVTQTPKHLITATGQRVTLRCSPRSGDLSVYWYQQSLDQGLQFLIQYYNGEERAKGNILERFSAQQFPDLHSELNLSSLELGDSALYFCASSVGQITYEQYFGPGTRLTVT.

The CDR3 region is CASSPIQGREEFF. CDR3 in DNA: TGTGCCAGCAGCCCGATACAGGGACGAGAGGAGTTCTTC. This sequence joins TRBV7-7 and TRBJ2-1; D might be TRBD1 (6 bases). The CDR3 sequence is 13 residues long. Germline CDR1 and CDR2: SSHAT and FNYEAQ (reference sequence). The ends were cut back, 5 bases at V and 14 bases at J, with 19 bases in the middle.

This clone was observed a few times. J is TRBJ2-7 and V is TRBV28; 8 bases fit TRBD2. The CDR3 runs to 15 residues. With V trimmed by 0 bases and J by 4 bases, 5 bases remained unmatched. The germline V gene encodes CDR1 MDHEN and CDR2 SYDVKM. CDR3 in DNA: TGTGCCAGCAGTTTATGGCGGGAGGCCGGGTACGAGCAGTACTTC. It is translated as CASSLWREAGYEQYF. The whole variable domain, remainder taken from reference TRBV28 and TRBJ2-7, is DVKVTQSSRYLVKRTGEKVFLECVQDMDHENMFWYRQDPGLGLRLIYFSYDVKMKEKGDIPEGYSVSREKKERFSLILESASTNQTSMYLCASSLWREAGYEQYFGPGTRLTVT.

V usage is TRBV9 and J usage is TRBJ2-3, with 9 bases aligning to TRBD2. The trim removed 0 bases at V and 1 base at J, leaving 0 bases unmatched. CDR3 length: 15 residues. Germline values: CDR1 SGDLS, CDR2 YYNGEE. The CDR3 DNA sequence: TGTGCCAGCAGCGTAGTAGCGGGGGGCACAGATACGCAGTATTTT. This encodes CASSVVAGGTDTQYF.

V usage is TRBV30 and J usage is TRBJ2-4; tentatively, D is TRBD2 (6 bases). V lost 0 bases to trimming and J lost 0 bases, with 15 bases between them. The CDR3 contains 17 residues. CDR1 GTSNPN and CDR2 SVGIG come from the germline V gene (reference sequence). CDR3 bases: TGTGCCTGGAGTGTTGCGGCTAGCGCTATAGCCAAAAACATTCAGTACTTC. Translating it yields CAWSVAASAIAKNIQYF.

The chain uses TRBV7-9 and TRBJ2-7, with TRBD2 identical over 7 bases. The CDR3 runs 14 residues. Unmatched junction bases numbered 7, after V lost 5 bases and J lost 3 bases. Germline lookup yields CDR1 SEHNR and CDR2 FQNEAQ (reference sequence). CDR3 bases: TGTGCCAGCAGCGCCGCGGGGGAGGGCTACGAGCAGTACTTC. This codes for CASSAAGEGYEQYF.

V usage is TRBV4-3 and J usage is TRBJ2-7; TRBD1 is a possible D gene (5 bases). This CDR3 region has 14 residues. Germline V gene lookup returns CDR1 LGHNA and CDR2 YSLEER. V dropped 2 bases and J dropped 4 bases, with 12 bases sitting between them. The CDR3 DNA reads as TGCGCCAGCAGCCAACGAGGACACTCGTACGAGCAGTACTTC. It is translated as CASSQRGHSYEQYF.

The chain couples TRBV7-2 to TRBJ2-1, with D tentatively TRBD1 (6 bases). With 3 bases removed from V and 5 bases from J, the gap between germline ends came to 14 bases. CDR3 length equals 15 residues. Germline V gives CDR1 SGHTA, CDR2 FQGNSA. CDR3 protein: CASSFRIGQHNEQFF. The CDR3 nucleotides read TGTGCCAGCAGCTTCCGAATCGGACAGCACAATGAGCAGTTCTTC.

A few counts support this clone. The chain recombines TRBV4-3 with TRBJ1-2; D uncertain. CDR1 LGHNA and CDR2 YSLEER come from the germline V gene. This CDR3 spans 14 amino acids. Deletions cut 4 bases from V and 4 bases from J, with 13 bases between. The CDR3 nucleotides read TGCGCCAGCAGCCTCCGAGAGGAAAGCTATGGCTACACCTTC. Protein sequence: CASSLREESYGYTF.

This clone was seen a few times. This chain connects TRBV7-3 to TRBJ1-1, with a weak D call TRBD1 (6 bases). Germline V lookup: CDR1 SGHTA, CDR2 FQGTGA. The CDR3 sequence is 13 residues long. Trimming pared 5 bases from V and 0 bases from J, leaving 7 bases between. The DNA for the CDR3 is TGTGCCAGCAGCAGACAGGTGAACACTGAAGCTTTCTTT. It encodes CASSRQVNTEAFF.

The genes are TRBV6-5 and TRBJ1-4, with D possibly being TRBD1 (5 bases). Trimming removed 6 bases at V and 8 bases at J, with 19 bases between. Germline V gene lookup returns CDR1 MNHEY and CDR2 SVGAGI. The CDR3 is 15 amino acids. The DNA of the CDR3 is TGTGCCAGCAGCCCTGGGGCGCGGGACGGGGAAAAACTGTTTTTT. This gives the protein CASSPGARDGEKLFF.

The rearrangement links TRBV11-2 to TRBJ1-1, with D possibly being TRBD1 (6 bases). Germline CDR1 reads SGHAT; CDR2 reads FQNNGV. V lost 0 bases and J lost 3, with 11 bases in between. The CDR3 sequence is 15 residues long. CDR3 nucleotides: TGTGCCAGCAGCTTAGATTTTTGGGGGCACACTGAAGCTTTCTTT. It is translated as CASSLDFWGHTEAFF.